These 30 T cell receptor beta chains came from one sample sequenced in a study of neurological immune-mediated disorders. TCRdb re-called the 5' RACE reads with MiXCR, one entry per CDR3 protein. Here the sample spans roughly 100,000 distinct CDR3 sequences, roughly a tenth being singletons. Time point defined: longitudinal time-point 3. The specimen sequenced was PBMCs. Every receptor here comes from a female donor with HTLV-1-associated myelopathy (HAM/TSP).

This clonotype showed up many times. The chain recombines TRBV4-1 with TRBJ2-3; D gene ambiguous. Germline V CDR1 and CDR2: MGHRA, YSYEKL. Trimming shortened V by 4 bases and J by 4 bases, and 12 bases separated the two germline ends. This CDR3 is 14 amino acids long. The chain's CDR3 is CASSRGRPADTQYF. The CDR3, as DNA: TGCGCCAGCAGCCGAGGCCGACCAGCAGATACGCAGTATTTT.

This clonotype has ten or more counts. V gene TRBV12-3 or TRBV12-4 combines with J gene TRBJ1-5, with D unclear. The V and J ends lost 1 base and 0 bases respectively, with 10 bases between them. This CDR3 contains 16 residues. The CDR3 is CASSLGRTDSNQPQHF. Written as DNA, the CDR3 is TGTGCCAGCAGTTTAGGTAGGACGGATAGCAATCAGCCCCAGCATTTT.

This clonotype was found many times. The rearrangement uses TRBV4-3 and TRBJ1-3; 10 nucleotides agree with TRBD1. Germline CDR1 LGHNA, CDR2 YSLEER. Trimming cost V 3 bases and J 4 bases; bases outside gene matches: 12. The CDR3 extends over 18 amino acids. The CDR3 DNA reads as TGCGCCAGCAGCCAGGAAGGGACGCCGGGACAGGGGGGAAACACCATATATTTT. This gives the protein CASSQEGTPGQGGNTIYF.

This clonotype was counted at least ten times. The chain has TRBV7-2 and TRBJ2-5; 12 bases agree with TRBD2. This CDR3 is built from 15 residues. Trimming at V came to 5 bases and at J to 4 bases, leaving 5 bases not matched to a gene. The germline V gene encodes CDR1 SGHTA and CDR2 FQGNSA. The CDR3 DNA reads as TGTGCCAGCAGCCCTCAGACTAGCGGGAGAGAGACCCAGTACTTC. This encodes CASSPQTSGRETQYF.

This clonotype has at least ten counts. The chain joins TRBV4-1 to TRBJ2-7; 7 bases are a match to TRBD1. There are 16 residues in the CDR3. The V gene end was trimmed by 0 bases and the J gene end by 7 bases; junction bases not matched to a gene: 12. Germline-derived CDR1 and CDR2 are MGHRA and YSYEKL. CDR3 sequence (DNA): TGCGCCAGCAGCCAAGAGGAGTCGGCAGGGGGTCGAGAGCAGTACTTC. Its protein is CASSQEESAGGREQYF.

At least ten counts were recorded for this clonotype. This chain links TRBV20-1 with TRBJ2-5; 8 bases line up with TRBD2. Germline trimming cut 1 base from V and 4 bases from J; bases unmatched to any gene: 11. From germline, CDR1 is DFQATT and CDR2 SNEGSKA (reference sequence). CDR3 length: 16 residues. CDR3 residues: CSARGSGGAGGETQYF. The CDR3 nucleotides read TGCAGTGCTAGAGGAAGCGGGGGAGCCGGGGGAGAGACCCAGTACTTC.

The rearrangement uses TRBV6-6 and TRBJ2-1, with D perhaps matching TRBD2 (6 bases). The CDR3 has 14 amino acids. CDR1 and CDR2 (germline): MNHNY, SVGAGI (reference sequence). V shed 8 bases and J shed 5 bases, with 16 bases lying between them. The DNA of the CDR3 is TGTGCCAGCTTCGCGGGACTCGACAACAATGAGCAGTTCTTC. This sequence encodes CASFAGLDNNEQFF.

This clonotype occurred many times. V usage is TRBV7-2 and J usage is TRBJ2-2; no firm D call. The CDR3 runs 14 residues. The V and J ends lost 5 bases and 4 bases respectively, with 11 bases between them. Germline V CDR1 and CDR2: SGHTA, FQGNSA. CDR3 nucleotides: TGTGCCAGCAGCGTTATCTTAGGCACCGGGGAGCTGTTTTTT. This gives the protein CASSVILGTGELFF.

This clonotype was seen many times. The chain joins TRBV5-5 to TRBJ1-4; TRBD1 is a possible D gene (6 bases). CDR3 length: 14 amino acids. The germline V gene has CDR1 SGHKS and CDR2 YYEKEE (reference sequence). V gave up 4 bases and J gave up 3 bases, with 10 bases separating them. The CDR3, as DNA: TGTGCCAGCAGCCGAGGACAGTCTAATGAAAAACTGTTTTTT. Its protein product is CASSRGQSNEKLFF.

This clonotype was detected ten times or more. J is TRBJ2-5 and V is TRBV7-9; 9 bases line up with TRBD2. The germline V gene encodes CDR1 SEHNR and CDR2 FQNEAQ (reference sequence). V was clipped by 5 bases and J by 1 base; unmatched bases: 2. The length of the CDR3 is 14 residues. The CDR3 bases are TGTGCCAGCAGCCCTAGCGGGGCCCAAGAGACCCAGTACTTC. As protein: CASSPSGAQETQYF. Full variable domain (outside the CDR3, taken from reference TRBV7-9 and TRBJ2-5): DTGVSQNPRHKITKRGQNVTFRCDPISEHNRLYWYRQTLGQGPEFLTYFQNEAQLEKSRLLSDRFSAERPKGSFSTLEIQRTEQGDSAMYLCASSPSGAQETQYFGPGTRLLVL.

This clonotype was detected many times. This chain links TRBV20-1 with TRBJ2-5, with D perhaps TRBD1 or TRBD2 (5 bases each). This CDR3 contains 15 residues. Trimming stripped 0 bases from V and 5 bases from J, with 16 bases between. From germline, CDR1 is DFQATT and CDR2 SNEGSKA (reference sequence). The CDR3 loop is CSARDSPGARETQYF. CDR3 bases: TGCAGTGCTAGAGATTCCCCCGGGGCTCGGGAGACCCAGTACTTC.

This clonotype was seen at least ten times. The chain employs TRBV5-1 and TRBJ1-6; D is ambiguous. V was trimmed by 4 bases and J by 0 bases, leaving 8 bases between them. The CDR3 is 15 amino acids. CDR1 SGHRS and CDR2 YFSETQ come from the germline V gene. CDR3 coding DNA: TGCGCCAGCAGCGTGACCGTCTCCTATAATTCACCCCTCCACTTT. It yields the protein CASSVTVSYNSPLHF.

Many counts were recorded for this clonotype. V and J are TRBV11-2 and TRBJ2-1, with 7 bases matching TRBD2. CDR3 length equals 15 residues. J lost 0 bases, V lost 6 bases, and 5 bases had no gene match. Germline values: CDR1 SGHAT, CDR2 FQNNGV. DNA for the CDR3: TGTGCCAGCAGAACGGGACTAACCTCCTACAATGAGCAGTTCTTC. Protein: CASRTGLTSYNEQFF.

This clonotype was recorded many times. The chain uses TRBV5-1 and TRBJ1-6; D may be TRBD1 (6 bases). This CDR3 comprises 15 residues. Trimming cost V 0 bases and J 7 bases, with 11 bases left between them. Germline loops: CDR1 SGHRS, CDR2 YFSETQ. The CDR3 protein is CASSLDGRGNSPLHF. The DNA for the CDR3 is TGCGCCAGCAGCTTGGACGGCAGGGGCAATTCACCCCTCCACTTT.

In its sample, this clonotype was seen many times. The CDR3 DNA reads as TGCGCCAGCAGCTTGTGGGCAGGGGCCGAGGCCAAAAACATTCAGTACTTC. Translated: CASSLWAGAEAKNIQYF. The gene calls are TRBV5-1 and TRBJ2-4; D perhaps matches TRBD1 (6 bases). There are 17 residues in the CDR3. The germline gives CDR1 SGHRS, CDR2 YFSETQ. Trimming removed 1 base at V and 1 base at J, with 15 bases between.

The V and J genes are TRBV5-1 and TRBJ2-2; 7 nucleotides line up with TRBD2. With V trimmed by 4 bases and J by 1 base, 10 bases remained unmatched. The CDR3 consists of 17 residues. CDR1 SGHRS and CDR2 YFSETQ come from the germline V gene. DNA of the CDR3: TGCGCCAGCAGCCTCCTCCCCGCGGGGGTGAACACCGGGGAGCTGTTTTTT. Residues: CASSLLPAGVNTGELFF.

The table lists this clonotype with many counts. The chain carries TRBV7-9 and TRBJ2-5; D uncertain. V was clipped by 1 base and J by 5 bases, with 8 bases between them. Germline loops: CDR1 SEHNR, CDR2 FQNEAQ (reference sequence). The CDR3 has 13 residues. This chain's CDR3 is CASSLGVAETQYF. The CDR3 DNA sequence: TGTGCCAGCAGCTTAGGGGTCGCGGAGACCCAGTACTTC.

This clonotype was seen repeatedly, ten times or more. The chain links TRBV6-1 to TRBJ1-2; D uncertain. Germline CDR1 is MNHNS and CDR2 is SASEGT. Deletions cut 8 bases from V and 1 base from J, with 20 bases between. CDR3 length: 16 amino acids. CDR3 nucleotides: TGTGCCAGCGCGGACTCGGCCAGGAGAAATAACTATGGCTACACCTTC. Residues: CASADSARRNNYGYTF.

Only a few counts were recorded for this clonotype. The chain recombines TRBV12-3 or TRBV12-4 with TRBJ1-1; D is perhaps TRBD1 (6 bases). V gave up 3 bases and J gave up 4 bases, with 12 bases separating them. This CDR3 is built from 14 residues. CDR3 loop: CASSFQGQGTEAFF. The CDR3 DNA is TGTGCCAGCAGTTTCCAGGGGCAGGGCACTGAAGCTTTCTTT.

This clonotype was counted ten times or more. V is TRBV5-6 and J is TRBJ2-7; D is undetermined. Germline values: CDR1 SGHDT, CDR2 YYEEEE. V shed 5 bases and J shed 1 base, with 7 bases lying between them. The CDR3 spans 12 residues. CDR3 sequence (DNA): TGTGCCAGCAGGGGATTTTCCTACGAGCAGTACTTC. Translation: CASRGFSYEQYF.

This clonotype was seen a few times. V usage is TRBV5-1 and J usage is TRBJ2-1; D gene uncertain. The CDR3 runs to 15 residues. Trimming shortened V by 2 bases and J by 5 bases, and 14 bases separated the two germline ends. CDR1 is SGHRS, CDR2 YFSETQ, per germline. The CDR3, as DNA: TGCGCCAGCAGCTTCTCAGCAACCAAGAACAATGAGCAGTTCTTC. Translation gives CASSFSATKNNEQFF. The full variable domain, completed using reference TRBV5-1 and TRBJ2-1, is KAGVTQTPRYLIKTRGQQVTLSCSPISGHRSVSWYQQTPGQGLQFLFEYFSETQRNKGNFPGRFSGRQFSNSRSEMNVSTLELGDSALYLCASSFSATKNNEQFFGPGTRLTVL.

There are many counts of this clonotype. This chain links TRBV11-1 with TRBJ2-7; 7 positions agree with TRBD2. With V trimmed by 5 bases and J by 6 bases, 7 bases remained unmatched. CDR3 length: 13 residues. Looked up from germline, CDR1 is SGHAT and CDR2 is FQDESV (reference sequence). In DNA, the CDR3 is TGTGCCAGCAGCCTAGGGAGGGTCGGCGAGCAGTACTTC. The encoded protein is CASSLGRVGEQYF.

This clonotype was counted between two and nine times. One base away lies a much larger clone, so this may be a sequencing read error. V and J are TRBV11-2 and TRBJ2-7, with TRBD1 as a possible D gene (6 bases). The CDR3 covers 12 residues. V shed 8 bases and J shed 6 bases, with 14 bases lying between them. Germline V gives CDR1 SGHAT, CDR2 FQNNGV. The CDR3 nucleotides read TGTGCCAGCGGCGTCGACAGGAGCGAGCAGTACTTC. It yields the protein CASGVDRSEQYF.

There are many counts of this clonotype. The V call is TRBV5-1, the J call TRBJ2-7; TRBD1 agrees at 7 bases. The CDR3 consists of 13 residues. The germline V gene encodes CDR1 SGHRS and CDR2 YFSETQ. The V gene end was trimmed by 5 bases and the J gene end by 3 bases; junction bases not matched to a gene: 5. The CDR3 region has the DNA TGCGCCAGCAGACGACAGGGCAACTACGAGCAGTACTTC. It specifies CASRRQGNYEQYF.

In this sample, this clonotype turned up many times. V and J are TRBV20-1 and TRBJ2-3; TRBD2 aligns across 7 bases. The CDR3 has 16 amino acids. Germline CDR1 and CDR2: DFQATT and SNEGSKA (reference sequence). The V gene end was trimmed by 5 bases and the J gene end by 2 bases; junction bases not matched to a gene: 13. The CDR3: CSALPRASGFTDTQYF. In DNA form, the CDR3 reads TGCAGTGCTCTCCCTAGGGCTAGCGGCTTCACAGATACGCAGTATTTT.

This clonotype was recorded many times. The rearrangement links TRBV5-1 to TRBJ2-3; D may be TRBD1 (7 bases). This CDR3 has 15 amino acids. The ends were cut back, 1 base at V and 4 bases at J, with 13 bases in the middle. The germline gives CDR1 SGHRS, CDR2 YFSETQ. The CDR3 DNA sequence: TGCGCCAGCAGCTTGCCCGGAGGGGGCGCAGATACGCAGTATTTT. As protein: CASSLPGGGADTQYF.

Note on this clonotype: This may be a read error, as it is one base from a much larger clone. The chain uses TRBV14 and TRBJ1-3; D gene uncertain. Germline V gives CDR1 SGHDN, CDR2 FVKESK. The CDR3 consists of 14 residues. V lost 5 bases to trimming and J lost 0 bases, with 8 bases between them. The CDR3 DNA reads TGTGCCAGCAGCAAAGGTCACTCTGGAAACACCATATATTTT. Translated: CASSKGHSGNTIYF.

This clonotype was counted at least ten times. The rearrangement joins TRBV5-1 to TRBJ1-1; TRBD1 might be the D (5 bases). With 9 bases removed from V and 0 bases from J, the gap between germline ends came to 12 bases. Germline assignment: CDR1 SGHRS and CDR2 YFSETQ. The CDR3 runs 13 residues. The CDR3 is CATGLGVNTEAFF. In DNA form, the CDR3 reads TGCGCCACAGGCCTAGGGGTGAACACTGAAGCTTTCTTT. Combining the CDR3 with reference TRBV5-1 and TRBJ1-1 gives the whole variable domain KAGVTQTPRYLIKTRGQQVTLSCSPISGHRSVSWYQQTPGQGLQFLFEYFSETQRNKGNFPGRFSGRQFSNSRSEMNVSTLELGDSALYLCATGLGVNTEAFFGQGTRLTVV.

This clonotype was found many times. This CDR3 is CAISDKGQGTYEQYF. In DNA, the CDR3 is TGTGCCATCAGTGATAAGGGACAGGGAACCTACGAGCAGTACTTC. The chain couples TRBV10-3 to TRBJ2-7, with 9 nucleotides matching TRBD1. CDR3 length: 15 residues. CDR1 and CDR2 from the germline V gene are ENHRY and SYGVKD. The V and J ends lost 3 bases and 2 bases, in that order; junction bases with no gene match: 5.

This clonotype was found many times. This chain uses TRBV6-5 with TRBJ2-1, with D hard to call. CDR1 is MNHEY, CDR2 SVGAGI, per germline. The CDR3 spans 15 residues. Trimming took off 2 bases at V and 0 bases at J, with 8 bases between the two ends. CDR3 DNA sequence: TGTGCCAGCAGTTACCGCAGGCCCTCCTACAATGAGCAGTTCTTC. This sequence encodes CASSYRRPSYNEQFF.